This T cell receptor (beta chain) was found in a study of T cells in Graves' hyperthyroidism and ophthalmopathy. Study information: Peripheral blood draws took place at initial diagnosis, ahead of any treatment.

The V gene's germline CDR1 is MNHEY and CDR2 SVGEGT. After removal of 2 bases from V and 8 bases from J, the junction contained 13 bases not matched to a gene. CDR3 size: 17 residues. This clonotype was seen repeatedly, ten times or more. There were TCR beta CDR3 regions amplified from RNA transcripts. The HTBI primer set served for first-round RT-PCR of the TCR CDR3. TCRdb analysed the multiplex PCR reads with MiXCR anew, one entry per CDR3 protein. The sample lists almost 600,000 distinct CDR3 sequences, about 15% occurring once. Newly diagnosed hyperthyroidism patients aged 18 to 65 years had disease lasting under 2 months. Patients showing uncontrolled infection, other autoimmune disease, pregnancy or lactation were ineligible.

Material for sequencing was blood. The receptor comes from a woman between 25 and 40 years old with Graves' hyperthyroidism that later progressed to Graves' ophthalmopathy. V is TRBV6-2 or TRBV6-3 and J is TRBJ2-1; 9 bases are a match to TRBD2. CDR3 sequence: CASSYAQGLAGDYEQFF. CDR3 DNA: TGTGCCAGCAGTTACGCCCAAGGGTTAGCGGGAGACTATGAGCAGTTCTTC.